A single sample gave rise to the 23 T cell receptor beta chains below, sequenced in a study of blood T cell repertoires in COVID-19. This table comes from immunoSEQ multiplex PCR, and its TCRdb copy is limited to in-frame clones, with some not included. The profile shows around 150,000 clones, around 82% of them singletons. The sequencing sample was made of peripheral blood. These receptors were obtained from a woman between 40 and 50 years old with COVID-19, enrolled during active disease.

CDR3 coding DNA: TGTGCCAGCAGCGCGGACAGGGGGAGAAGCGGGGAGCTGTTTTTT. Translation gives CASSADRGRSGELFF. The rearrangement links TRBV9 to TRBJ2-2, with 10 bases aligning to TRBD1. There are 15 residues in the CDR3. V lost 3 bases to trimming and J lost 7 bases; unmatched junction nucleotides: 6. Germline V gene sequence: CDR1 SGDLS, CDR2 YYNGEE.

This chain's CDR3 is CASRTRPAGSYEQYF. The CDR3 coding sequence is TGTGCCAGCAGGACACGTCCGGCGGGTTCCTACGAGCAGTACTTC. The J gene is TRBJ2-7, the V gene TRBV27; the D gene is possibly TRBD2 (5 bases). Germline values: CDR1 MNHEY, CDR2 SMNVEV (reference sequence). Trimming removed 6 bases from V and 1 base from J, with 16 bases in between. The CDR3 has 15 residues.

This rearrangement joins TRBV4-1 to TRBJ1-1; 10 bases are shared with TRBD1. Germline lookup yields CDR1 MGHRA and CDR2 YSYEKL. After removal of 3 bases from V and 4 bases from J, the junction contained 5 bases not matched to a gene. The CDR3 contains 15 residues. The CDR3 loop reads CASSHFGQGGTEAFF. The CDR3 DNA is TGCGCCAGCAGCCATTTTGGACAGGGGGGCACTGAAGCTTTCTTT.

A single count supports this clone. The chain uses TRBV4-1 and TRBJ2-7; 8 positions agree with TRBD2. Trimming took 0 bases from V and 1 from J; bases not matched to a gene: 8. In germline, CDR1 is MGHRA, CDR2 YSYEKL. The CDR3 loop spans 17 amino acids. The CDR3: CASSQDWVAGRSYEQYF. CDR3 in DNA: TGCGCCAGCAGCCAAGATTGGGTAGCGGGGAGGTCCTACGAGCAGTACTTC.

V usage is TRBV7-3 and J usage is TRBJ2-2, with D unclear. The germline gives CDR1 SGHTA, CDR2 FQGTGA. The CDR3 consists of 13 residues. V was shortened by 3 bases and J by 3 bases, with 5 bases between the two germline ends. CDR3 sequence reads: CASSFQYTGELFF. CDR3 DNA: TGTGCCAGCAGCTTTCAGTACACCGGGGAGCTGTTTTTT.

The V call is TRBV6-6, the J call TRBJ1-6, with 8 bases matching TRBD1. Trimming at V came to 6 bases and at J to 10 bases, leaving 5 bases not matched to a gene. The CDR3 sequence is 13 residues long. In germline, CDR1 is MNHNY, CDR2 SVGAGI (reference sequence). CDR3 region: CASSGQGWSPLHF. In DNA form, the CDR3 reads TGTGCCAGCAGCGGACAGGGTTGGTCACCCCTCCACTTT.

The rearrangement joins TRBV19 to TRBJ2-1, with 9 bases that match TRBD1. The CDR3 loop spans 18 amino acids. In germline, CDR1 is LNHDA, CDR2 SQIVND (reference sequence). V lost 3 bases and J lost 7; bases outside the gene matches: 16. This CDR3 is CASSIFGVGGTGRNEQFF. The CDR3, as DNA: TGTGCCAGTAGTATCTTTGGTGTGGGCGGGACAGGGAGGAATGAGCAGTTCTTC.

The V call is TRBV5-1, the J call TRBJ2-1; 10 bases are a match to TRBD2. The V and J ends lost 1 base and 5 bases, in that order; junction bases with no gene match: 3. This CDR3 contains 15 residues. Looked up from germline, CDR1 is SGHRS and CDR2 is YFSETQ. The CDR3 protein is CASSLTSGTHNEQFF. In DNA, the CDR3 is TGCGCCAGCAGCTTGACTAGCGGGACTCACAATGAGCAGTTCTTC.

This clone appeared many times. The chain recombines TRBV5-4 with TRBJ2-2; perhaps TRBD2 as D (6 bases). Between the trimmed V and J ends, which lost 4 bases and 5 bases, there was a span of 15 bases. In germline, CDR1 is SGHNT, CDR2 YYREEE (reference sequence). The CDR3 runs to 15 residues. The CDR3 region is CASSPQGGGTGELFF. The CDR3 nucleotides read TGTGCCAGCAGCCCTCAGGGAGGTGGTACCGGGGAGCTGTTTTTT.

The chain recombines TRBV6-6 with TRBJ1-1; weak D call: TRBD1 (6 bases). Germline V lookup: CDR1 MNHNY, CDR2 SVGAGI (reference sequence). The germline V and J ends were trimmed by 6 bases and 1 base, with 15 bases remaining between them. The CDR3 totals 15 residues. CDR3 DNA sequence: TGTGCCAGCAGCATCCAAGGACAGAAGAACACTGAAGCTTTCTTT. Its translation: CASSIQGQKNTEAFF.

The chain uses TRBV5-6 and TRBJ2-7; TRBD1 agrees at 8 bases. The CDR3 consists of 15 residues. V shed 4 bases, J shed 3 bases, and the junction held 9 bases outside the gene matches. Looked up from germline, CDR1 is SGHDT and CDR2 is YYEEEE. The CDR3 coding sequence is TGTGCCAGCAGCGGGCGGGGACAGGTTGTCTACGAGCAGTACTTC. Translation: CASSGRGQVVYEQYF.

This clone was counted once. This chain joins TRBV5-4 and TRBJ1-1, with D perhaps matching TRBD1 (5 bases). The CDR3 contains 12 residues. The V gene lost 7 bases and the J gene lost 7 bases, with 14 bases spanning the gap. CDR1 SGHNT and CDR2 YYREEE come from the germline V gene (reference sequence). The DNA for the CDR3 is TGTGCCAGCGGGGGGATCAGGGATGAAGCTTTCTTT. Translation: CASGGIRDEAFF.

This chain joins TRBV27 and TRBJ1-5, with 8 bases that match TRBD1. With 6 bases clipped from V and 1 base from J, the junction kept 8 bases outside the gene matches. The germline gives CDR1 MNHEY, CDR2 SMNVEV (reference sequence). The CDR3 is 16 residues long. CDR3 sequence (DNA): TGTGCCAGCAGGCCCCGACAGGGGTTAAGCAATCAGCCCCAGCATTTT. Encoded protein: CASRPRQGLSNQPQHF.

The chain couples TRBV29-1 to TRBJ1-1; unclear D gene. The CDR3 is made up of 11 amino acids. The germline gives CDR1 SQVTM, CDR2 ANQGSEA. The V gene lost 6 bases and the J gene lost 2 bases, with 7 bases spanning the gap. CDR3: CSVKQNTEAFF. As DNA, the CDR3 is TGCAGCGTCAAGCAAAACACTGAAGCTTTCTTT.

This clone was counted between two and nine times. The chain combines TRBV10-3 with TRBJ2-7; 10 positions agree with TRBD1. CDR1 ENHRY and CDR2 SYGVKD come from the germline V gene. The CDR3 covers 14 residues. V shed 4 bases and J 6 bases; nucleotides not matched to a gene: 6. The CDR3 region is CAISAGQGISEQYV. CDR3 bases: TGTGCCATCAGTGCGGGACAGGGGATTTCCGAGCAGTACGTC.

V gene TRBV18 combines with J gene TRBJ2-1; D might be TRBD2 (5 bases). The V gene lost 2 bases and the J gene lost 0 bases, with 11 bases spanning the gap. The CDR3 is 16 amino acids. CDR1 and CDR2 from the germline V gene are KGHSH and LQKENI. CDR3 DNA: TGTGCCAGCTCACCAGAGGGTACCAGCTCCTACAATGAGCAGTTCTTC. Translation gives CASSPEGTSSYNEQFF.

This rearrangement joins TRBV28 to TRBJ1-2; a weak D match, TRBD1 (5 bases). This CDR3 contains 13 residues. Per the germline V gene, CDR1 is MDHEN and CDR2 is SYDVKM. V lost 3 bases, J lost 6 bases, and 11 bases lay in between. Here the CDR3 reads CASSLSTRDGYTF. CDR3 nucleotides: TGTGCCAGCAGTTTGTCAACCAGGGATGGCTACACCTTC.

The CDR3 protein is CASSSVQGVEQYF. CDR3 coding DNA: TGTGCCAGCAGTTCTGTACAGGGTGTCGAGCAGTACTTC. V and J are TRBV12-3 or TRBV12-4 and TRBJ2-7; weak D call: TRBD1 (6 bases). The CDR3 length is 13 residues. Trimming removed 4 bases at V and 6 bases at J, with 13 bases between.

The rearrangement joins TRBV18 to TRBJ1-5; 10 bases map to TRBD1. CDR1 and CDR2 from the germline V gene are KGHSH and LQKENI. The junction had 13 bases not matched to a gene; V was cut back by 5 bases and J by 0 bases. The CDR3 has 19 amino acids. The CDR3 DNA sequence: TGTGCCAGCTCAGAACGGACAGGGGGTCCGCCGTATAGCAATCAGCCCCAGCATTTT. Protein sequence: CASSERTGGPPYSNQPQHF.

This chain uses TRBV5-6 with TRBJ2-5; 8 nucleotides agree with TRBD1. The CDR3 has 15 residues. Germline V gene sequence: CDR1 SGHDT, CDR2 YYEEEE. The V and J ends lost 2 bases and 1 base, in that order; junction bases with no gene match: 4. In DNA, the CDR3 is TGTGCCAGCAGCTTTAAAGACAGGGGCCAAGAGACCCAGTACTTC. It codes for CASSFKDRGQETQYF.

This chain links TRBV3-1 (or the pseudogene TRBV3-2) with TRBJ2-3; 16 bases fit TRBD2. With V trimmed by 0 bases and J by 1 base, 7 bases remained unmatched. The CDR3 covers 20 residues. From germline, CDR1 is LGHDT and CDR2 YNNKEL (reference sequence). Here the CDR3 reads CASSQDGGGTSGRGTDTQYF. The CDR3 DNA is TGTGCCAGCAGCCAAGATGGGGGAGGGACTAGCGGGAGGGGCACAGATACGCAGTATTTT.

This chain joins TRBV6-4 and TRBJ2-2; 7 bases are shared with TRBD1. This CDR3 comprises 15 residues. From germline, CDR1 is MRHNA and CDR2 SNTAGT. J was trimmed by 2 bases and V by 4 bases; bases with no gene match: 4. The DNA for the CDR3 is TGTGCCAGCAGTGGGACAGGCGGTAACACCGGGGAGCTGTTTTTT. This sequence encodes CASSGTGGNTGELFF.

The V and J genes are TRBV9 and TRBJ2-3, with 11 nucleotides matching TRBD2. Trimming removed 0 bases from V and 6 bases from J; junction bases left unmatched: 6. This CDR3 is built from 16 residues. Looked up from germline, CDR1 is SGDLS and CDR2 is YYNGEE. Here the CDR3 DNA reads TGTGCCAGCAGCGTAGTGGGTAGCGGGGGGGCCGATACGCAGTATTTT. This translates into CASSVVGSGGADTQYF.